Listed below are T cell receptor beta chains from one sample, sequenced in a study of Tregs in tolerant kidney transplant recipients. TCRdb's copy holds only in-frame clones and misses some; the assay was immunoSEQ multiplex PCR. The sample lists about 81,000 clones; around 90% were seen once. The material was CD4+ T cells from blood (PBMCs), obtained 24 months after the transplant. Every receptor here comes from a human patient who received a combined kidney and bone marrow transplant. The T cells may partly be graft donor cells. Both conserved end residues are part of each CDR3. The D gene is left open where the match is weak. Expanded clones are given a class, and other clones once, few, many or no size at all.

j_call clone_size d_call v_call cdr3_nt cdr3_aa
TRBJ2-7 once . TRBV29-1 TGCAGCGTCCAAACAGGTGACGAGCAGTACTTC CSVQTGDEQYF
TRBJ1-1 few . TRBV18 TGTGCCAGCTCACTCGAAACACAGAACACTGAAGCTTTCTTT CASSLETQNTEAFF
TRBJ2-2 . TRBD2 TRBV7-2 TGTGCCAGCAGCTCACTAGCGGGAGGTCTGGGGGAGCTGTTTTTT CASSSLAGGLGELFF
TRBJ2-4 . TRBD2 TRBV6-5 TGTGCCAGCAGACCCGGGGGGGCCAAAAACATTCAGTACTTC CASRPGGAKNIQYF
TRBJ1-2 . . TRBV6-5 TGTGCCAGCAGACCCGAGGGAGTTCGAGGCTACACCTTC CASRPEGVRGYTF
TRBJ1-6 . TRBD1 TRBV10-3 TGTGCCATCAGAAGACAGGGGAGCTCCTATAATTCACCCCTCCACTTT CAIRRQGSSYNSPLHF
TRBJ2-5 few . TRBV5-1 TGCGCCAGCAGCTTGGCCTCTTCAGGGCAAGAGACCCAGTACTTC CASSLASSGQETQYF
TRBJ2-5 . . TRBV28 TGTGCCAGCAGTTTTACGGGTAAAGAGACCCAGTACTTC CASSFTGKETQYF
TRBJ1-5 . . TRBV4-3 TGCGCCAGCAGCCAAGGGCGGGATCAGCCCCAGCATTTT CASSQGRDQPQHF
TRBJ1-2 few . TRBV6-6 TGTGCCAGCCAACGGACGGGGAACTATGGCTACACCTTC CASQRTGNYGYTF
TRBJ2-1 . TRBD2 TRBV18 TGTGCCAGCTCACCAGGACTAGCGGGGCTATACAATGAGCAGTTCTTC CASSPGLAGLYNEQFF
TRBJ2-6 . . TRBV6-5 TGTGCCAGCAGCCCCAGGAGGGCTGGGGCCAACGTCCTGACTTTC CASSPRRAGANVLTF
TRBJ2-5 . TRBD1 TRBV19 TGTGCCAGTAGTATAGTCGGGTGGACAGGGGAAGAGACCCAGTACTTC CASSIVGWTGEETQYF
TRBJ1-2 . TRBD1 TRBV7-3 TGTGCCAGCAGCGCAGGACAGGACTATGGCTACACCTTC CASSAGQDYGYTF
TRBJ1-2 . TRBD1 TRBV5-1 TGCGCCAGCAGCGAGCGGACAGGGCGGAATGGCTACACCTTC CASSERTGRNGYTF
TRBJ1-1 . . TRBV20-1 TGCAGTGCTAGACGGAGGGTTGAAGCTTTCTTT CSARRRVEAFF